These T cell receptor beta chains were read from a single sample in a study of blood T cell repertoires in COVID-19. Sequencing was performed with immunoSEQ multiplex PCR; in TCRdb, only in-frame clones are kept and a portion is missing. The table records fewer than 250,000 clones, less than 90% of them present only once. The source material was peripheral blood. These receptors were obtained from a young man with active or convalescent COVID-19. Each CDR3 is given with its conserved first and last residue. A D gene is named only where the DNA matches it firmly. Clone size is shown for a subset of rows, as once, few, many or a class of expanded clone.

TRBV6-2/TRBV6-3	TRBJ2-4	TRBD2	.	TGTGCCAGCAGTACCGGACTAGCGGGGGGGGATCGGACCAAAAACATTCAGTACTTC	CASSTGLAGGDRTKNIQYF
TRBV11-2	TRBJ1-2	.	few	TGTGCCAGTAGAAATGCAGGGGTGCCTTATGGCTACACCTTC	CASRNAGVPYGYTF
TRBV5-1	TRBJ1-5	TRBD1	.	TGCGCCAGCAGCCCCGGGGCAGGGGGGAATCAGCCCCAGCATTTT	CASSPGAGGNQPQHF
TRBV3-1/TRBV3-2	TRBJ2-5	TRBD2	.	TGTGCCAGCAGCCAAGGGTCTAGCGGGGGGGTCGTTTTTGAGACCCAGTACTTC	CASSQGSSGGVVFETQYF
TRBV3-1/TRBV3-2	TRBJ2-7	.	many	TGTGCCAGCAGCCAAGACACCACAGGATATTCCTACGAGCAGTACTTC	CASSQDTTGYSYEQYF
TRBV7-2	TRBJ1-3	.	.	TGTGCCAGCAGCTTAAGGGGGTTTGGAAACACCATATATTTT	CASSLRGFGNTIYF
TRBV7-9	TRBJ2-7	.	.	TGTGCCAGCAGCACCGGGACCTACGAGCAGTACTTC	CASSTGTYEQYF
TRBV6-2/TRBV6-3	TRBJ2-5	TRBD2	.	TGTGCCAGCAGTCCACACCTCCTAGCGGGAGCGAGAGAGACCCAGTACTTC	CASSPHLLAGARETQYF
TRBV12-3/TRBV12-4	TRBJ1-5	.	.	TGTGCCAGCAGTTTAAGGCGGGATCAGCCCCAGCATTTT	CASSLRRDQPQHF
TRBV6-5	TRBJ1-3	TRBD1	.	TGTGCCAGCAGTCTACAGGGGGGTACTGGAAACACCATATATTTT	CASSLQGGTGNTIYF
TRBV30	TRBJ2-2	TRBD2	.	TGTGCCTGGAGTGTCCCCAGCGGGACGAACACCGGGGAGCTGTTTTTT	CAWSVPSGTNTGELFF
TRBV4-2	TRBJ2-1	TRBD2	.	TGTGCCAGCAGTCGAACGGGACTAGCGGACAATGAGCAGTTCTTC	CASSRTGLADNEQFF
TRBV6-6	TRBJ1-4	.	.	TGTGCCAGCAGCTACCTCGTCGGGAAAGGAAAACTGTTTTTT	CASSYLVGKGKLFF
TRBV6-5	TRBJ2-7	TRBD2	once	TGTGCCAGCCGGGGGGCTAGCGGGCCCTACGAGCAGTACTTC	CASRGASGPYEQYF
TRBV7-8	TRBJ1-5	.	.	TGTGCCAGCAGCTTAGCGGGCGAACAGCCCCAGCATTTT	CASSLAGEQPQHF
TRBV4-1	TRBJ2-1	TRBD2	.	TGCGCCAGCAGCCAAGAATGGCTGAGCGGGAGTTACAATGAGCAGTTCTTC	CASSQEWLSGSYNEQFF
TRBV28	TRBJ1-2	TRBD1	.	TGTGCCAGCACAATCGGGACAGAGCGACCTAACTATGGCTACACCTTC	CASTIGTERPNYGYTF
TRBV7-2	TRBJ1-5	.	medium-sized	TGTGCCAGCAGCTTAAGTAGTAATCAGCCCCAGCATTTT	CASSLSSNQPQHF
TRBV7-8	TRBJ2-7	TRBD2	.	TGTGCCAGCAGCGTCGGCCTAGCGGGAGGTTCGGGCACGAAGGAGCAGTACTTC	CASSVGLAGGSGTKEQYF
TRBV6-5	TRBJ1-2	TRBD1	few	TGTGCCAGCTGCCGGGACAGGACAAATAACTATGGCTACACCTTC	CASCRDRTNNYGYTF
TRBV12-5	TRBJ2-1	.	.	TGTGCTAGTGCCCAGGACATCGATGAGCAGTTCTTC	CASAQDIDEQFF
TRBV10-3	TRBJ1-5	.	once	TGTGCCATCGGGAGGGAAAATCAGCCCCAGCATTTT	CAIGRENQPQHF
TRBV19	TRBJ2-3	TRBD2	once	TGTGCCAGTAACCCCGCCGGACTAGCGGGAGGGCATCGGCAGTATTTT	CASNPAGLAGGHRQYF
TRBV4-1	TRBJ2-1	.	.	TGCGCCAGCAGCCAAGTCCTCTACAATGAGCAGTTCTTC	CASSQVLYNEQFF
TRBV5-4	TRBJ2-7	.	few	TGTGCCAGCAGCCATCCGGCAGGGGGGCTCAACGAGCAGTACTTC	CASSHPAGGLNEQYF
TRBV6-5	TRBJ1-3	.	.	TGTGCCAGCAGTTATAAACAGGGAACTGGAAACACCATATATTTT	CASSYKQGTGNTIYF
TRBV3-1/TRBV3-2	TRBJ1-4	TRBD1	.	TGTGCCAGCAGCCAAGATATCAATAGGGTGTGGCAGGGGGCATTTGAAAAACTGTTTTTT	CASSQDINRVWQGAFEKLFF
TRBV7-9	TRBJ1-2	.	.	TGTGCCAGCAGCTTAGAACTCTATGGCTACACCTTC	CASSLELYGYTF
TRBV6-5	TRBJ2-5	TRBD1	.	TGTGCCAGCAGCGGGACAGAACGTGGGACCCAGTACTTC	CASSGTERGTQYF
TRBV5-6	TRBJ2-5	TRBD1	.	TGTGCCAGCAGCAGGGCCGGGACAGGGGGCGAGACCCAGTACTTC	CASSRAGTGGETQYF
TRBV5-1	TRBJ2-5	TRBD1	.	TGCGCCAGCAGCAGGGGACAGGGGGCGGTAAGGGAGACCCAGTACTTC	CASSRGQGAVRETQYF
TRBV6-2/TRBV6-3	TRBJ1-4	TRBD1	.	TGTGCCAGCAGCCGAGGGACAGAACTGTTTTTT	CASSRGTELFF
TRBV5-1	TRBJ1-1	.	.	TGCGCCAGCAGCTTGGGACAGGCTGAAGCTTTCTTT	CASSLGQAEAFF
TRBV4-2	TRBJ1-2	TRBD1	.	TGTGCCAGCAGCCAGTCCGGGACAGGGGACAAGAAGTATGGCTACACCTTC	CASSQSGTGDKKYGYTF
TRBV15	TRBJ2-7	.	.	TGTGCCACCAGCAGAGAAGGGGCGGGATCCTACGAGCAGTACTTC	CATSREGAGSYEQYF
TRBV18	TRBJ1-1	TRBD1	once	TGTGCCAGCTCACCAAAGTTATCAGGACAGGGGACGGGAACTGAAGCTTTCTTT	CASSPKLSGQGTGTEAFF
TRBV7-9	TRBJ2-4	TRBD1	.	TGTGCCAGCAGCTCCTCCCGGGACAGGGTTCAAAACATTCAGTACTTC	CASSSSRDRVQNIQYF
TRBV5-1	TRBJ2-3	TRBD2	.	TGCGCCAGCAGTCGGGAGGGGAGCACAGATACGCAGTATTTT	CASSREGSTDTQYF
TRBV7-3	TRBJ2-2	.	.	TGTGCCAGCAGCTGGGACTCCGTGAACACCGGGGAGCTGTTTTTT	CASSWDSVNTGELFF
TRBV28	TRBJ2-5	TRBD2	.	TGTGCCAGCAGTTTGGGCGGGGGGGGAGAGACCCAGTACTTC	CASSLGGGGETQYF
TRBV6-6	TRBJ2-1	.	.	TGTGCCAGCAGTTACGCGACTAGGAATGAGCAGTTCTTC	CASSYATRNEQFF
TRBV19	TRBJ2-5	TRBD1	.	TGTGCCGGGCTCAGGGGGCTTAAAGAGACCCAGTACTTC	CAGLRGLKETQYF
TRBV20-1	TRBJ2-7	.	few	TGCAGTGCTAGTGGGCAGGTCGGCGAGCAGTACTTC	CSASGQVGEQYF
TRBV24-1	TRBJ2-7	.	once	TGTGCCACCAGCCCTACAGGGAGAGTGCAGTACTTC	CATSPTGRVQYF
TRBV6-1	TRBJ1-5	TRBD1	.	TGTGCCAGCAGTGAAGCGACAGGGGGGCGGTGGGCCCAGCATTTT	CASSEATGGRWAQHF
TRBV5-1	TRBJ1-5	.	.	TGCGCCAGCAGCCCAGGACAGAATAGCAATCAGCCCCAGCATTTT	CASSPGQNSNQPQHF
TRBV9	TRBJ2-7	.	.	TGTGCCAGCAGCGTTGGGCAAGCTAACGAGCAGTACTTC	CASSVGQANEQYF
TRBV6-6	TRBJ2-7	.	.	TGTGCCAGCAGCCCGGAGGGCGGCGAGCAGTACTTC	CASSPEGGEQYF
TRBV3-1/TRBV3-2	TRBJ2-5	.	.	TGTGCCAGCAGCCAAGCAGGGAGGCAAGAGACCCAGTACTTC	CASSQAGRQETQYF
TRBV18	TRBJ2-7	.	.	TGTGCCAGCTCACCAACCCAGGCCGCAAGCGAGCAGTACTTC	CASSPTQAASEQYF
TRBV5-1	TRBJ2-5	TRBD2	few	TGCGCCAGCAGCTTGGGCCCTTCGGGAGGGTGGGAGACCCAGTACTTC	CASSLGPSGGWETQYF
TRBV6-1	TRBJ2-7	.	.	TGTGCCAGCGCGCAAATCACGCCTTACGAGCAGTACTTC	CASAQITPYEQYF
TRBV18	TRBJ2-3	TRBD1	.	TGTGCCAGCTCCTATCTCGGACAGGACGTCACAGATACGCAGTATTTT	CASSYLGQDVTDTQYF
TRBV7-2	TRBJ2-2	TRBD2	.	TGTGCCAGCAGCTTAGCGGGGACTAGCGGGGGGTTTGGCGGGGAGCTGTTTTTT	CASSLAGTSGGFGGELFF
TRBV12-3/TRBV12-4	TRBJ1-1	.	.	TGTGCCAGCAGCCACAATCAGGGTAGTGAAGCTTTCTTT	CASSHNQGSEAFF